This entry lists 5 T cell receptor beta chains sequenced from one sample in a study of blood T cell repertoires in COVID-19. Produced via immunoSEQ multiplex PCR; TCRdb's table is partial and in-frame only. The data show over 200,000 clones, 86% seen once. The sequencing sample was made of peripheral blood. These receptors all come from a man aged 40-49 years who had recovered from COVID-19.

This clone was observed a handful of times. This chain uses TRBV4-1 with TRBJ2-5; D might be TRBD2 (6 bases). The length of the CDR3 is 13 residues. Trimming pared 3 bases from V and 5 bases from J, leaving 10 bases between. Germline-derived CDR1 and CDR2 are MGHRA and YSYEKL. DNA of the CDR3: TGCGCCAGCAGCCAGTGGCGGGGTGAGACCCAGTACTTC. Translating gives CASSQWRGETQYF.

The rearrangement links TRBV18 to TRBJ2-7; 7 bases match TRBD1. The germline V gene encodes CDR1 KGHSH and CDR2 LQKENI. The CDR3 extends over 14 amino acids. V trimming: 4 bases; J trimming: 4 bases; junction bases outside the gene matches: 7. The CDR3 nucleotides are TGTGCCAGCTCACAATCGGGACAGCAATACGAGCAGTACTTC. This gives the protein CASSQSGQQYEQYF. Using reference TRBV18 and TRBJ2-7 for the parts outside the CDR3, the full variable domain is NAGVMQNPRHLVRRRGQEARLRCSPMKGHSHVYWYRQLPEEGLKFMVYLQKENIIDESGMPKERFSAEFPKEGPSILRIQQVVRGDSAAYFCASSQSGQQYEQYFGPGTRLTVT.

V is TRBV5-1 and J is TRBJ2-1, with 8 bases aligning to TRBD1. V was clipped by 4 bases and J by 8 bases; unmatched bases: 8. The CDR3 spans 14 residues. Germline CDR1 is SGHRS and CDR2 is YFSETQ. The CDR3 here is CASSRDRRGDEQFF. The CDR3 DNA reads as TGCGCCAGCAGCCGGGACAGGAGGGGCGATGAGCAGTTCTTC.

This clone was recorded only once. Here the CDR3 reads CASKRLAGVRQETQYF. CDR3 DNA sequence: TGTGCCAGCAAACGGCTAGCGGGAGTCCGGCAAGAGACCCAGTACTTC. The rearrangement uses TRBV27 and TRBJ2-5, with TRBD2 matching 10 bases. This CDR3 is 16 amino acids long. Germline-derived CDR1 and CDR2 are MNHEY and SMNVEV (reference sequence). V was pared by 7 bases and J by 2 bases, with 10 bases of the junction left unmatched.

V gene TRBV7-2 combines with J gene TRBJ2-3; 9 nucleotides match TRBD2. The trim removed 1 base at V and 2 bases at J, leaving 4 bases unmatched. Germline V gene lookup returns CDR1 SGHTA and CDR2 FQGNSA. This CDR3 region has 16 residues. This CDR3 reads CASSLGRGGATDTQYF. The CDR3 coding sequence is TGTGCCAGCAGCTTAGGGCGGGGGGGTGCCACAGATACGCAGTATTTT.